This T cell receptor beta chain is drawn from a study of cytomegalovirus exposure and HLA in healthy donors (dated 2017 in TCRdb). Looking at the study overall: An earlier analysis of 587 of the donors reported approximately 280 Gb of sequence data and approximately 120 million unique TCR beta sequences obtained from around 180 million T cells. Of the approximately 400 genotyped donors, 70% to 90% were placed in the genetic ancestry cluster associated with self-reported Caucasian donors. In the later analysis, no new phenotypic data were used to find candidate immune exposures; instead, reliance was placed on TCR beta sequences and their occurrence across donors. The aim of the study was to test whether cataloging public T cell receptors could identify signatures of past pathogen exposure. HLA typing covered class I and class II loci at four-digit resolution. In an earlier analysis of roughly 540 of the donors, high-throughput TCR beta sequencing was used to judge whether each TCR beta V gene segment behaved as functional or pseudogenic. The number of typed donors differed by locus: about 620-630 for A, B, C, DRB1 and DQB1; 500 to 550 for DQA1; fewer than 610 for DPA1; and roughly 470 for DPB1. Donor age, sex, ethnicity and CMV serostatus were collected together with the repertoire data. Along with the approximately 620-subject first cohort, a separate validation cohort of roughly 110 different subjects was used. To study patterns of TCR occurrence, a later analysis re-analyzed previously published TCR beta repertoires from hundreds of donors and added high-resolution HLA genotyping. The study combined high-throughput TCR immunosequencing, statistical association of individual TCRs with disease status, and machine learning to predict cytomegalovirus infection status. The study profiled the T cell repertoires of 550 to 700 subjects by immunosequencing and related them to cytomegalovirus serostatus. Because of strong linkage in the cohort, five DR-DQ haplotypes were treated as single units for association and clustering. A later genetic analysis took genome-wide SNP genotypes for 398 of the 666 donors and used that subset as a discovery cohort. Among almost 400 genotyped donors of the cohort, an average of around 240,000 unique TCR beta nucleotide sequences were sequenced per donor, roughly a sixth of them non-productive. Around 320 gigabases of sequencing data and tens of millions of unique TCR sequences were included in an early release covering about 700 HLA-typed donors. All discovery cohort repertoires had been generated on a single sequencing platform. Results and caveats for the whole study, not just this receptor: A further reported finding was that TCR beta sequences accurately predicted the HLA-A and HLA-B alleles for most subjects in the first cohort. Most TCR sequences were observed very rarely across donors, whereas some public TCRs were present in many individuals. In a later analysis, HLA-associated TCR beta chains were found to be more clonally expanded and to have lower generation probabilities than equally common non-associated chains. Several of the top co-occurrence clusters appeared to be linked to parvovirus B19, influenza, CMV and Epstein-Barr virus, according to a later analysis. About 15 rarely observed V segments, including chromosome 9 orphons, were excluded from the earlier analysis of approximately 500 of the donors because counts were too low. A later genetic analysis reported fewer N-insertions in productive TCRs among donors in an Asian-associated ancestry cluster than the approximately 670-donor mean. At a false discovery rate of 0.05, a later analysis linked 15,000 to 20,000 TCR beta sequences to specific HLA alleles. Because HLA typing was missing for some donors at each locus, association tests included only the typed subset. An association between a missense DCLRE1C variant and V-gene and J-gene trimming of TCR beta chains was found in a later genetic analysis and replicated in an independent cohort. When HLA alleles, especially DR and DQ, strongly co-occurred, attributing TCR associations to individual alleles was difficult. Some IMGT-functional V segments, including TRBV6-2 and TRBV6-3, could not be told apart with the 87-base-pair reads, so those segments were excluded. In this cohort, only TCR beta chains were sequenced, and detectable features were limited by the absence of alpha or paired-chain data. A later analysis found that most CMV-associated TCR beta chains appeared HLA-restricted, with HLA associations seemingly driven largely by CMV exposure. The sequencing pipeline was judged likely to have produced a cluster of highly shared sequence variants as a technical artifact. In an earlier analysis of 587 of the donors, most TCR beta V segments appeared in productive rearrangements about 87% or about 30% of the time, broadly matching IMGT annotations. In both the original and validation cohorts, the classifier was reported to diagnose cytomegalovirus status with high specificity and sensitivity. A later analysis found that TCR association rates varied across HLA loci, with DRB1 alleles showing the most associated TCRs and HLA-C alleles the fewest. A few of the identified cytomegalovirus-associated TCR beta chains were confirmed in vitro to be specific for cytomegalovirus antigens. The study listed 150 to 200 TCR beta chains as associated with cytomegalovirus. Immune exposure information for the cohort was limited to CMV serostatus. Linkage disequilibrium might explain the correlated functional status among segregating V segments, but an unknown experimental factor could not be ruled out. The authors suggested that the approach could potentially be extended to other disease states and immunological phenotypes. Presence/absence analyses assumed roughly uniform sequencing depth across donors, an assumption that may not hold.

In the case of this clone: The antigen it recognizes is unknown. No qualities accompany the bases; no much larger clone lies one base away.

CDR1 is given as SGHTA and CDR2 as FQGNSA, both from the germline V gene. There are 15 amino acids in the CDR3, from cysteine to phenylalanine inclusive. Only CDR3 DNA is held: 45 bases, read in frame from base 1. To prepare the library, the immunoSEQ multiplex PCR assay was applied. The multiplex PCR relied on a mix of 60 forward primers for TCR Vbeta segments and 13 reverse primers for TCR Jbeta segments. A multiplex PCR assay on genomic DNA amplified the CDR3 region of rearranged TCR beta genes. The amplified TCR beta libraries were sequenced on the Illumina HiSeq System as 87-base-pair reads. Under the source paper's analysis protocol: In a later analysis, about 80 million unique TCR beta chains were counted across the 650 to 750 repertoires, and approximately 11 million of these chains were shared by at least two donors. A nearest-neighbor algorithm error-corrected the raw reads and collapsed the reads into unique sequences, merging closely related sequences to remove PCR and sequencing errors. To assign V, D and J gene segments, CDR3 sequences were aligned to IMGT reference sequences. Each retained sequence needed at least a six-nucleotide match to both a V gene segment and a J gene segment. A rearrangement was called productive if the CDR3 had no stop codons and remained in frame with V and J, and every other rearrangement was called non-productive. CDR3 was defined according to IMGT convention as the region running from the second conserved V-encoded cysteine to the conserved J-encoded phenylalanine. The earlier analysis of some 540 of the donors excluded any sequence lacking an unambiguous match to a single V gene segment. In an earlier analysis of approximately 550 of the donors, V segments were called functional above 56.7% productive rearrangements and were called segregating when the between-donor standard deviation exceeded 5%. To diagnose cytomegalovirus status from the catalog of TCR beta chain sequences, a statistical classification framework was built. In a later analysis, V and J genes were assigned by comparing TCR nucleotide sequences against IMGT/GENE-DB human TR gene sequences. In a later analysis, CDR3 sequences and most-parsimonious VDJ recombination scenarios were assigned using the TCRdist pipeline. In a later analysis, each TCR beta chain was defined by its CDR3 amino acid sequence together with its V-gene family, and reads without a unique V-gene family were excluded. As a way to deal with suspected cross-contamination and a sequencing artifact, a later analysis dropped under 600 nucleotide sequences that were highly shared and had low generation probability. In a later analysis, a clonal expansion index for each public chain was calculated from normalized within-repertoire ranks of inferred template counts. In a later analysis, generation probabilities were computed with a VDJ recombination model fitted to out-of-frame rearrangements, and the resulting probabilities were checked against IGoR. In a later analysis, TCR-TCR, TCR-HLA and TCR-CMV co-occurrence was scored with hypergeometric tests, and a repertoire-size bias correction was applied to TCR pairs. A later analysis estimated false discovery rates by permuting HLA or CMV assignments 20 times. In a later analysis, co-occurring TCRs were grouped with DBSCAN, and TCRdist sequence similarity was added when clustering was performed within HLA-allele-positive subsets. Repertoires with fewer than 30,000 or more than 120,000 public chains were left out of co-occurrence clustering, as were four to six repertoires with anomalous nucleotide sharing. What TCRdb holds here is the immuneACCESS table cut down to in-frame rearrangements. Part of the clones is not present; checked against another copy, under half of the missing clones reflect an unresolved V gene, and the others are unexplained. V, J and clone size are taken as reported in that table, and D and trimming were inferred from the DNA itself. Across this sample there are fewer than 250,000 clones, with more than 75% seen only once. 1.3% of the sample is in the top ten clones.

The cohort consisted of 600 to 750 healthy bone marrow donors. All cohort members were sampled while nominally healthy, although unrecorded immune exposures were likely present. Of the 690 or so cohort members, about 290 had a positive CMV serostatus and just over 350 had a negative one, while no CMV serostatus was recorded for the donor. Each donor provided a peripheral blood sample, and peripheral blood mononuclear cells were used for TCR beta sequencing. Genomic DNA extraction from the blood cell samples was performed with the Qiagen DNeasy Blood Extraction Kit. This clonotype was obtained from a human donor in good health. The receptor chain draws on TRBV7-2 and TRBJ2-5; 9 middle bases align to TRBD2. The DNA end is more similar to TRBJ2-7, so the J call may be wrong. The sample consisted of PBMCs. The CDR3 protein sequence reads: CASSFSGRGPYEQYF. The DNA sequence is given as TGTGCCAGCAGCTTTAGCGGGAGAGGTCCCTACGAGCAGTACTTC.